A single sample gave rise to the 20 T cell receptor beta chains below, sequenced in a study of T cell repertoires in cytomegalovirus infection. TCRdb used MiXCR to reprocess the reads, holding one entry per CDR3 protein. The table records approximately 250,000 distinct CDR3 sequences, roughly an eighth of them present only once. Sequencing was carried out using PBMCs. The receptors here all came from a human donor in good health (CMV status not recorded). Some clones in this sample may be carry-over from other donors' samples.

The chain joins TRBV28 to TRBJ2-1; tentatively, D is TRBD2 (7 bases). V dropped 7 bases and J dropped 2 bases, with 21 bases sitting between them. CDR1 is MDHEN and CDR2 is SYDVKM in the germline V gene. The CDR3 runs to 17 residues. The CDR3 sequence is CASIPFSGAGAYNEQFF. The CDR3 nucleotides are TGTGCCAGCATTCCGTTTTCAGGGGCGGGGGCCTACAATGAGCAGTTCTTC.

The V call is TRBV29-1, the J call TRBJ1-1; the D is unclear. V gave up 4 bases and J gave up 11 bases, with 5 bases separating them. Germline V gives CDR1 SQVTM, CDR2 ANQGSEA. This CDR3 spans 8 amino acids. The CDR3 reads CSVVGAFF. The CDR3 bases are TGCAGCGTTGTAGGGGCTTTCTTT.

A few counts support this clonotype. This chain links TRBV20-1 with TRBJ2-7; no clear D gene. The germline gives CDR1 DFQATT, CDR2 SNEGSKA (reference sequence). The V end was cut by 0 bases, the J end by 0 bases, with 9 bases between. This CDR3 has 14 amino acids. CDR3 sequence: CSAREERSSYEQYF. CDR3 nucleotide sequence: TGCAGTGCTAGAGAAGAGCGAAGCTCCTACGAGCAGTACTTC.

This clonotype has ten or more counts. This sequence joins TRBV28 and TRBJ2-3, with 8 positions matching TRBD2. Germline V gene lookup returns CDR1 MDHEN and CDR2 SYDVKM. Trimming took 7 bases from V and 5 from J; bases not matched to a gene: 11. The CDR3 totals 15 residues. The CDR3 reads CASTLGAGEGDTQYF. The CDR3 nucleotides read TGTGCCAGCACCTTGGGAGCGGGAGAGGGAGATACGCAGTATTTT.

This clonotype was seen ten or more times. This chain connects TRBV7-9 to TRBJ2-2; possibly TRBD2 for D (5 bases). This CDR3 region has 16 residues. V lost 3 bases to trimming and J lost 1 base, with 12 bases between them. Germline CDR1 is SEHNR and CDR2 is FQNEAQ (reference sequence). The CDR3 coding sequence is TGTGCCAGCAGCTTCGGACTCCCTCAGAACACCGGGGAGCTGTTTTTT. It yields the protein CASSFGLPQNTGELFF. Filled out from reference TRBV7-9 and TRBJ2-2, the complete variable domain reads DTGVSQNPRHKITKRGQNVTFRCDPISEHNRLYWYRQTLGQGPEFLTYFQNEAQLEKSRLLSDRFSAERPKGSFSTLEIQRTEQGDSAMYLCASSFGLPQNTGELFFGEGSRLTVL.

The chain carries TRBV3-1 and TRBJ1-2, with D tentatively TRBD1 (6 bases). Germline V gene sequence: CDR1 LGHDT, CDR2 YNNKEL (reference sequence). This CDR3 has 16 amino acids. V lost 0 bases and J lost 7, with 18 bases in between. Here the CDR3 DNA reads TGTGCCAGCAGCCAAGACATAAGGACAGCCAGGCGTGGCTACACCTTC. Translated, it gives CASSQDIRTARRGYTF.

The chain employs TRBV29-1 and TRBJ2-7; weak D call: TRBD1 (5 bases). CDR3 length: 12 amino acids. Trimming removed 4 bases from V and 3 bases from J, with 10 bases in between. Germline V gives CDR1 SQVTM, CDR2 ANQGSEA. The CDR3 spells CSVGSGIYEQYF. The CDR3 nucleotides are TGCAGCGTTGGCTCAGGGATCTACGAGCAGTACTTC.

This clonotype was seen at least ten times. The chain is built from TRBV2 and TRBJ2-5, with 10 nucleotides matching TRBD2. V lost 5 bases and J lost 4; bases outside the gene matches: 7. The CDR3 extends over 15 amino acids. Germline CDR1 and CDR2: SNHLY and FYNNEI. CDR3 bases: TGTGCCAGCAGTTCGACTAGCGGGCGTGGAGAGACCCAGTACTTC. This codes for CASSSTSGRGETQYF.

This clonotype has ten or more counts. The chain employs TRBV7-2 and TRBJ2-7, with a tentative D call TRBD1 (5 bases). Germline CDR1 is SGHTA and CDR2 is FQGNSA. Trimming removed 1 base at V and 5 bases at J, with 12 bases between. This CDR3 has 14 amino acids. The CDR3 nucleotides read TGTGCCAGCAGCTTAGTACAGGTTGGGAACGAGCAGTACTTC. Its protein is CASSLVQVGNEQYF.

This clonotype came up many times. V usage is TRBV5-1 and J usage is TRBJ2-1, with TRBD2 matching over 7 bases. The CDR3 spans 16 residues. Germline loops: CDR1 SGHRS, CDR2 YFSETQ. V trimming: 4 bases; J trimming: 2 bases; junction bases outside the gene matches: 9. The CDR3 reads CASSPRRLAAYNEQFF. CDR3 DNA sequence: TGCGCCAGCAGCCCGCGGCGTCTAGCGGCCTACAATGAGCAGTTCTTC.

The CDR3 protein is CSVFREVGYTF. CDR3 sequence (DNA): TGCAGCGTTTTCAGGGAGGTTGGCTACACCTTC. V usage is TRBV29-1 and J usage is TRBJ1-2; TRBD1 might be the D (5 bases). Germline lookup yields CDR1 SQVTM and CDR2 ANQGSEA. The germline V and J ends were trimmed by 5 bases and 7 bases, with 11 bases remaining between them. The CDR3 loop spans 11 amino acids.

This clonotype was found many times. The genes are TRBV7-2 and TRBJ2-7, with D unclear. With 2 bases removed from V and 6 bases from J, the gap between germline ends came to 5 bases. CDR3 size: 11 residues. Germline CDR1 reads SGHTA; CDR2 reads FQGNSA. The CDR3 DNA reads TGTGCCAGCAGCTTAAACTTCGAGCAGTACTTC. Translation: CASSLNFEQYF.

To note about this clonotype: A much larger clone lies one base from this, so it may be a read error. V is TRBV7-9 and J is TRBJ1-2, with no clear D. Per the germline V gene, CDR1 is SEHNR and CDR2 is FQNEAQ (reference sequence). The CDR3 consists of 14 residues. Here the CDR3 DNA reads TGTGCCAGCAGCCTAGCCAATGTTAACTATGGCTACAACTTC. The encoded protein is CASSLANVNYGYNF.

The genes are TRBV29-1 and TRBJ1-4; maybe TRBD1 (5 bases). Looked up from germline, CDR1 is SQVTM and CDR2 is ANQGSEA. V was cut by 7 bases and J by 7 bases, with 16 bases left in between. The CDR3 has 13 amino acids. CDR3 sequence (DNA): TGCAGCGGGACGCAGGGAGGCGGTGAAAAACTGTTTTTT. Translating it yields CSGTQGGGEKLFF.

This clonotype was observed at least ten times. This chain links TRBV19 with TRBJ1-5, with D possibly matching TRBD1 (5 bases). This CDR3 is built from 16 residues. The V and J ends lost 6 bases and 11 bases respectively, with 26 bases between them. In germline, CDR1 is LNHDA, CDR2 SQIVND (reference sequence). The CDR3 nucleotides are TGTGCCAGTAGCACAACGAGGAGGGGTGGGTCGGTAGCCCAGCATTTT. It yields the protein CASSTTRRGGSVAQHF.

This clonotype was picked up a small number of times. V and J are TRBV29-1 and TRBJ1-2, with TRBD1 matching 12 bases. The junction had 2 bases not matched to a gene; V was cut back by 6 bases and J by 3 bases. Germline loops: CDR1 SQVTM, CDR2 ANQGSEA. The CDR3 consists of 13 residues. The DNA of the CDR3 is TGCAGCGTCGGGACAGGGGGCGACTATGGCTACACCTTC. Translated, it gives CSVGTGGDYGYTF. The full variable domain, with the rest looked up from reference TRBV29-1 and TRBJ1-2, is SAVISQKPSRDICQRGTSLTIQCQVDSQVTMMFWYRQQPGQSLTLIATANQGSEATYESGFVIDKFPISRPNLTFSTLTVSNMSPEDSSIYLCSVGTGGDYGYTFGSGTRLTVV.

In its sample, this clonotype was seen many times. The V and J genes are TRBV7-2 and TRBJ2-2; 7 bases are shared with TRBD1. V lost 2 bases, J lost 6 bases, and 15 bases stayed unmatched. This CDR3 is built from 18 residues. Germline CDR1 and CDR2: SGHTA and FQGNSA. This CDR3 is CASSLNVRLTGPSGELFF. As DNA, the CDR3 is TGTGCCAGCAGCTTAAACGTCCGGCTGACAGGGCCCTCCGGGGAGCTGTTTTTT.

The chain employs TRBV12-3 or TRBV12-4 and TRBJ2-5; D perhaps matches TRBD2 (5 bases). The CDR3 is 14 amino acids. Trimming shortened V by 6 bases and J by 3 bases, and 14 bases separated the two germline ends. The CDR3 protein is CASRRDRVEETQYF. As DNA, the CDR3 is TGTGCCAGCAGGAGGGATCGGGTGGAAGAGACCCAGTACTTC.

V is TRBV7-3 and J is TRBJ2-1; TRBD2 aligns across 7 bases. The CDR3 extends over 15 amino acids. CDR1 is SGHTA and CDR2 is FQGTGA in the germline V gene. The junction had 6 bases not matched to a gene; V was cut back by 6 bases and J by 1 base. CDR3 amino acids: CASSITSESYNEQFF. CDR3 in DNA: TGTGCCAGCAGTATCACTAGCGAGTCCTACAATGAGCAGTTCTTC. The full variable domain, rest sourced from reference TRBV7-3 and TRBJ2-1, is GAGVSQTPSNKVTEKGKYVELRCDPISGHTALYWYRQSLGQGPEFLIYFQGTGAADDSGLPNDRFFAVRPEGSVSTLKIQRTERGDSAVYLCASSITSESYNEQFFGPGTRLTVL.

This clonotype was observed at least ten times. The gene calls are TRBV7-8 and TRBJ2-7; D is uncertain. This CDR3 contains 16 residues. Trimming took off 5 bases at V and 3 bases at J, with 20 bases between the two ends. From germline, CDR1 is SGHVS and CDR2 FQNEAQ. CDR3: CASSPRGVGIIYEQYF. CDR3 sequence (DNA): TGTGCCAGCAGCCCCCGTGGGGTGGGGATTATCTACGAGCAGTACTTC.